A selection of T cell receptor beta chains follows, all from one sample in a study of regulatory T cells in long-lasting Graves disease. Each CDR3 protein is one row after TCRdb ran MiXCR on the multiplex PCR reads. This sample has 400,000 to 500,000 distinct CDR3 sequences, with 15% to 20% found just once. The data also belong to a second study, concerning T cells in Graves' hyperthyroidism and ophthalmopathy.

The source material was peripheral blood mononuclear cells (PBMCs), sampled at new diagnosis, from a patient treated with antithyroid drugs. Receptors were obtained from a woman aged 18 to 35 with Graves disease. Both conserved end residues are part of each CDR3. Each record gives: J gene, clone size, V gene, D gene, CDR3 length, CDR3 DNA, CDR3 protein. A D gene is named only where the DNA matches it firmly. Not all rows give a size; the values are once, few, many and, for expanded clones, a class.

J gene: TRBJ2-3
clone size: many
V gene: TRBV6-9
D gene: NA
CDR3 length: 13
CDR3 DNA: TGTGCCAGCAGTTTCGGGGGAACAGATACGCAGTATTTT
CDR3 protein: CASSFGGTDTQYF

J gene: TRBJ2-3
clone size: few
V gene: TRBV19
D gene: TRBD1
CDR3 length: 14
CDR3 DNA: TGTGCCAGTAGTCCCTGGACAGGGACAGATACGCAGTATTTT
CDR3 protein: CASSPWTGTDTQYF

J gene: TRBJ2-2
clone size: few
V gene: TRBV5-1
D gene: TRBD2
CDR3 length: 14
CDR3 DNA: TGCGCCAGTTTCGTAGCGGGAGGCACCGGGGAGCTGTTTTTT
CDR3 protein: CASFVAGGTGELFF

J gene: TRBJ2-3
clone size: many
V gene: TRBV7-2
D gene: NA
CDR3 length: 12
CDR3 DNA: TGTGCCAGCAGCAGGATCACAGATACGCAGTATTTT
CDR3 protein: CASSRITDTQYF

J gene: TRBJ2-6
clone size: NA
V gene: TRBV7-3
D gene: NA
CDR3 length: 19
CDR3 DNA: TGTGCCAGCAGCCCAAATCGACAGGAGGGGGGATCTGGGGCCAACGTCCTGACTTTC
CDR3 protein: CASSPNRQEGGSGANVLTF

J gene: TRBJ2-2
clone size: few
V gene: TRBV7-9
D gene: NA
CDR3 length: 17
CDR3 DNA: TGTGCCAGCAGTCACCCGACGAACTTACCGAACACCGGGGAGCTGTTTTTT
CDR3 protein: CASSHPTNLPNTGELFF

J gene: TRBJ2-2
clone size: few
V gene: TRBV19
D gene: NA
CDR3 length: 16
CDR3 DNA: TGTGCCAGTAGGTCCTCTGAATGGGGCGGTGGCGGGGAGCTGTTTTTT
CDR3 protein: CASRSSEWGGGGELFF

J gene: TRBJ1-1
clone size: NA
V gene: TRBV6-4
D gene: NA
CDR3 length: 15
CDR3 DNA: TGTGCCAGCAGTGACTCGCCGGACCTCCGGCCTGAAGCTTTCTTT
CDR3 protein: CASSDSPDLRPEAFF

J gene: TRBJ2-7
clone size: NA
V gene: TRBV7-7
D gene: TRBD2
CDR3 length: 15
CDR3 DNA: TGTGCTAGCAGCCAGGGACTAGCGGGAGCAGACGAGCAGTACTTC
CDR3 protein: CASSQGLAGADEQYF

J gene: TRBJ1-4
clone size: many
V gene: TRBV18
D gene: NA
CDR3 length: 14
CDR3 DNA: TGTGCCAGCTCACCACCGTCTGCGGGTGAAAAACTGTTTTTT
CDR3 protein: CASSPPSAGEKLFF

J gene: TRBJ2-7
clone size: NA
V gene: TRBV6-2/TRBV6-3
D gene: TRBD1
CDR3 length: 12
CDR3 DNA: TGTGCCAGCATGTCCTCGCGACAGGGGTTGTACTTC
CDR3 protein: CASMSSRQGLYF

J gene: TRBJ2-5
clone size: many
V gene: TRBV12-3/TRBV12-4
D gene: NA
CDR3 length: 12
CDR3 DNA: TGTGCCAGCAGTCCAACCCAGGAGACCCAGTACTTC
CDR3 protein: CASSPTQETQYF

J gene: TRBJ2-3
clone size: many
V gene: TRBV28
D gene: TRBD2
CDR3 length: 17
CDR3 DNA: TGTGCCAGCAGTTTTTACATAGCGGGAGGGCGGACAGATACGCAGTATTTT
CDR3 protein: CASSFYIAGGRTDTQYF

J gene: TRBJ2-3
clone size: NA
V gene: TRBV6-2/TRBV6-3
D gene: NA
CDR3 length: 14
CDR3 DNA: TGTGCCAGCAGCTACGGACATGTCACAGATACGCAGTATTTT
CDR3 protein: CASSYGHVTDTQYF

J gene: TRBJ2-2
clone size: few
V gene: TRBV20-1
D gene: NA
CDR3 length: 14
CDR3 DNA: TGCAGTGCCCCATTTCGGGGGCGCACCGGGGAGCTGTTTTTT
CDR3 protein: CSAPFRGRTGELFF

J gene: TRBJ1-5
clone size: many
V gene: TRBV6-1
D gene: NA
CDR3 length: 15
CDR3 DNA: TGTGCCACTACCCATCGGCCTGCCGGCAATCAGCCCCAGCATTTT
CDR3 protein: CATTHRPAGNQPQHF

J gene: TRBJ2-7
clone size: many
V gene: TRBV29-1
D gene: TRBD2
CDR3 length: 13
CDR3 DNA: TGCAGCGTTGGGACTAGCCTTCCTTACGAGCAGTACTTC
CDR3 protein: CSVGTSLPYEQYF

J gene: TRBJ2-4
clone size: many
V gene: TRBV13
D gene: TRBD2
CDR3 length: 16
CDR3 DNA: TGTGCCAGCAGCAACTCAGCGGGAGGGAGCGAGGGCATTCAGTACTTC
CDR3 protein: CASSNSAGGSEGIQYF

J gene: TRBJ2-7
clone size: few
V gene: TRBV4-1
D gene: NA
CDR3 length: 15
CDR3 DNA: TGCGCCACCAGCCAAGGTCCAGCGCCCACCTACGAGCAGTACTTC
CDR3 protein: CATSQGPAPTYEQYF

J gene: TRBJ2-3
clone size: many
V gene: TRBV14
D gene: NA
CDR3 length: 13
CDR3 DNA: TGTGCCAGCAGCCACGGGATTCGGGGTACGCAGTATTTT
CDR3 protein: CASSHGIRGTQYF

J gene: TRBJ2-3
clone size: many
V gene: TRBV4-1
D gene: NA
CDR3 length: 14
CDR3 DNA: TGCGCCAGCAGCCCAGGGGGGCTTGTAGATACGCAGTATTTT
CDR3 protein: CASSPGGLVDTQYF

J gene: TRBJ2-1
clone size: NA
V gene: TRBV5-8
D gene: NA
CDR3 length: 15
CDR3 DNA: TGTGCCAGCAGCTTGACTGGGGTTGTCCACAATGAGCAGTTCTTC
CDR3 protein: CASSLTGVVHNEQFF